This T cell receptor (beta chain) was identified during a study of T cell repertoires in cytomegalovirus infection. There are many counts of this clonotype. Its antigen is unknown. In TCRdb, the reads were re-called with MiXCR into one record per CDR3 protein. The data contain about 260,000 distinct CDR3 sequences, approximately 13% of them singletons. The CDR3 length is 14 residues. Trimming at V came to 1 base and at J to 6 bases, leaving 3 bases not matched to a gene. Germline CDR1 SGHVS, CDR2 FQNEAQ. Study findings and constraints: HLA-C-restricted CMV clonotypes gave the most frequent clonotype in two of eight donors.

This rearrangement joins TRBV7-8 to TRBJ2-7; 10 bases map to TRBD1. The sample was PBMCs. The receptor was isolated from a human donor in good health (CMV status not recorded). Some clones in this sample may be carry-over from other donors' samples. CDR3 DNA: TGTGCCAGCAGCTTAGGGGACAGGGGTTTCGAGCAGTACTTC. Protein product: CASSLGDRGFEQYF. Full variable domain (remainder filled in from reference TRBV7-8 and TRBJ2-7): GAGVSQSPRYKVAKRGQDVALRCDPISGHVSLFWYQQALGQGPEFLTYFQNEAQLDKSGLPSDRFFAERPEGSVSTLKIQRTQQEDSAVYLCASSLGDRGFEQYFGPGTRLTVT.